Below, 30 T cell receptor beta chains from the same sample are listed, as sequenced in a study of blood T cell repertoires in COVID-19. TCRdb's table, derived via immunoSEQ multiplex PCR, lists solely in-frame clones and lacks some. The top ten hold 7% to 10% of the sample, which has roughly 180,000 clones, about four fifths seen once. Sequences were obtained from peripheral blood. The receptors stem from a woman aged 55-69 years with COVID-19, enrolled during active disease.

The chain joins TRBV5-1 to TRBJ2-1; 8 nucleotides line up with TRBD1. The V gene's germline CDR1 is SGHRS and CDR2 YFSETQ. The CDR3 length is 15 residues. V shed 4 bases and J 3 bases; nucleotides not matched to a gene: 6. CDR3 coding DNA: TGCGCCAGCAGCACCCGGACAGGGAGCTACAATGAGCAGTTCTTC. Protein product: CASSTRTGSYNEQFF.

This chain joins TRBV3-1 (or the pseudogene TRBV3-2) and TRBJ2-5; tentatively, D is TRBD2 (6 bases). Per germline, CDR1 LGHDT and CDR2 YNNKEL (reference sequence). This CDR3 has 16 residues. Trimming stripped 0 bases from V and 4 bases from J, with 15 bases between. CDR3 in amino acids: CASSQDRWGAGETQYF. CDR3 in DNA: TGTGCCAGCAGCCAAGATCGATGGGGAGCGGGAGAGACCCAGTACTTC.

The chain links TRBV7-2 to TRBJ2-2; D remains unclear. Germline CDR1 reads SGHTA; CDR2 reads FQGNSA. Deletions cut 1 base from V and 4 bases from J, with 16 bases between. CDR3 length: 17 residues. The CDR3 sequence: CASSLVLRAESTGELFF. The CDR3 nucleotides are TGTGCCAGCAGCTTAGTTCTGAGAGCCGAGAGCACCGGGGAGCTGTTTTTT.

This clone was seen many times. The V gene is TRBV28, the J gene TRBJ1-6, with 9 nucleotides matching TRBD1. The J segment lost 7 bases and the V segment lost 9 bases, leaving 7 bases of the junction unmatched. Looked up from germline, CDR1 is MDHEN and CDR2 is SYDVKM. The CDR3 runs 14 residues. CDR3 loop: CASQAGTGNSPLHF. For the CDR3, the DNA is TGTGCCAGTCAAGCCGGGACAGGGAATTCACCCCTCCACTTT.

The gene calls are TRBV9 and TRBJ1-4; possibly TRBD1 for D (5 bases). V lost 4 bases, J lost 7 bases, and 17 bases lay in between. This CDR3 contains 15 residues. Germline V lookup: CDR1 SGDLS, CDR2 YYNGEE. CDR3 sequence: CASSRADGGSEKLFF. The CDR3 nucleotides read TGTGCCAGCAGCAGAGCCGACGGGGGGAGTGAAAAACTGTTTTTT.

The gene calls are TRBV2 and TRBJ2-1, with 7 bases fitting TRBD1. V lost 5 bases, J lost 6 bases, and 7 bases stayed unmatched. The CDR3 spans 14 residues. Germline-derived CDR1 and CDR2 are SNHLY and FYNNEI. The CDR3 here is CASSQQGRSNEQFF. The CDR3 DNA sequence: TGTGCCAGCAGTCAACAGGGGAGATCCAATGAGCAGTTCTTC.

The V gene is TRBV28, the J gene TRBJ2-7, with D maybe TRBD2 (6 bases). Germline lookup yields CDR1 MDHEN and CDR2 SYDVKM. The CDR3 is made up of 14 amino acids. Trimming took off 3 bases at V and 3 bases at J, with 12 bases between the two ends. For the CDR3, the DNA is TGTGCCAGCAGTTTGTGGGGGACTCACTACGAGCAGTACTTC. The encoded protein is CASSLWGTHYEQYF.

The chain couples TRBV27 to TRBJ1-6, with a weak D call TRBD1 (5 bases). CDR1 is MNHEY, CDR2 SMNVEV, per germline (reference sequence). The V end was cut by 1 base, the J end by 7 bases, with 11 bases between. The CDR3 contains 15 residues. The CDR3: CASSLYRGENSPLHF. The CDR3 DNA sequence: TGTGCCAGCAGTTTATATAGGGGTGAAAATTCACCCCTCCACTTT.

This clone has just one count. The CDR3 DNA sequence: TGTGCCAGAAGCTTAGCCAAAAATACTAGCGGGGGGCCCAATGAGCAGTTCTTC. As protein: CARSLAKNTSGGPNEQFF. The chain uses TRBV7-5 and TRBJ2-1; TRBD2 reflects the table's D call only, with no check against the DNA. TRBV7-5 is a known pseudogene. The CDR3 is made up of 18 amino acids.

This clone has a single count. The rearrangement joins TRBV6-6 to TRBJ1-2; D is unclear. CDR1 and CDR2 (germline): MNHNY, SVGAGI (reference sequence). The V end was cut by 5 bases, the J end by 4 bases, with 20 bases between. The CDR3 has 16 residues. The CDR3 coding sequence is TGTGCCAGCAGTAGATTGGGTAGGGTGAGGGTCTATGGCTACACCTTC. Translation: CASSRLGRVRVYGYTF.

The rearrangement joins TRBV18 to TRBJ2-1, with D possibly being TRBD1 (6 bases). V was cut by 6 bases and J by 9 bases, with 18 bases left in between. Per germline, CDR1 KGHSH and CDR2 LQKENI. The CDR3 has 14 residues. CDR3 loop: CASSRPGVKGEQFF. The DNA for the CDR3 is TGTGCCAGCTCCCGTCCAGGGGTTAAGGGTGAGCAGTTCTTC.

The rearrangement links TRBV9 to TRBJ2-1, with TRBD1 matching 8 bases. Trimming cost V 4 bases and J 7 bases; bases outside gene matches: 13. The CDR3 consists of 16 residues. CDR1 and CDR2 from the germline V gene are SGDLS and YYNGEE. The CDR3 coding sequence is TGTGCCAGCAGCCCCCCAGCCGGGACAGGATTAAATGAGCAGTTCTTC. Translation gives CASSPPAGTGLNEQFF.

The chain recombines TRBV14 with TRBJ2-6; D is unclear. The CDR3 sequence is 20 residues long. CDR1 is SGHDN and CDR2 is FVKESK in the germline V gene. Trimming shortened V by 3 bases and J by 0 bases, and 21 bases separated the two germline ends. The DNA of the CDR3 is TGTGCCAGCAGCCAGGTACCTTTACAGTTGACCTACTCTGGGGCCAACGTCCTGACTTTC. Protein sequence: CASSQVPLQLTYSGANVLTF.

This clone occurred many times. The V call is TRBV6-4, the J call TRBJ2-1, with TRBD2 matching 12 bases. The V gene end was trimmed by 4 bases and the J gene end by 6 bases; junction bases not matched to a gene: 1. Germline values: CDR1 MRHNA, CDR2 SNTAGT. This CDR3 contains 14 residues. The CDR3: CASSASGGANEQFF. Here the CDR3 DNA reads TGTGCCAGCAGTGCTAGCGGGGGGGCCAATGAGCAGTTCTTC.

The table lists this clone with a count of one. The V call is TRBV7-9, the J call TRBJ1-1; D remains unclear. The CDR3 runs 13 residues. Trimming took 1 base from V and 6 from J, leaving 9 bases between them. Germline V gives CDR1 SEHNR, CDR2 FQNEAQ (reference sequence). The CDR3 sequence is CASSLGRASEAFF. DNA of the CDR3: TGTGCCAGCAGCTTAGGGCGGGCCTCTGAAGCTTTCTTT. Using reference TRBV7-9 and TRBJ1-1 for the parts outside the CDR3, the full variable domain is DTGVSQNPRHKITKRGQNVTFRCDPISEHNRLYWYRQTLGQGPEFLTYFQNEAQLEKSRLLSDRFSAERPKGSFSTLEIQRTEQGDSAMYLCASSLGRASEAFFGQGTRLTVV.

The CDR3, as DNA: TGCGCCAGCAGCTTGGGACCCGGGTCGAATGAGCAGTTCTTC. Translation gives CASSLGPGSNEQFF. This chain links TRBV5-1 with TRBJ2-1; D gene ambiguous. This CDR3 is built from 14 residues. V was shortened by 0 bases and J by 7 bases, with 11 bases between the two germline ends. Germline V lookup: CDR1 SGHRS, CDR2 YFSETQ.

The chain employs TRBV11-2 and TRBJ2-2; unclear D gene. Germline loops: CDR1 SGHAT, CDR2 FQNNGV. The CDR3 runs to 15 residues. V was cut by 2 bases and J by 3 bases, with 10 bases left in between. Here the CDR3 reads CASSLFRRDTGELFF. The CDR3 DNA is TGTGCCAGCAGCTTATTCCGAAGAGACACCGGGGAGCTGTTTTTT.

This sequence joins TRBV6-5 and TRBJ2-4; 8 nucleotides agree with TRBD2. The germline V gene encodes CDR1 MNHEY and CDR2 SVGAGI. After removal of 0 bases from V and 1 base from J, the junction contained 2 bases not matched to a gene. CDR3 size: 16 residues. CDR3 loop: CASSYSKRGAKNIQYF. The CDR3 nucleotides read TGTGCCAGCAGTTACTCGAAGCGGGGGGCCAAAAACATTCAGTACTTC.

The rearrangement joins TRBV6-5 to TRBJ2-1; D possibly corresponds to TRBD1 (6 bases). V shed 3 bases and J shed 2 bases, with 8 bases lying between them. The CDR3 contains 14 residues. From germline, CDR1 is MNHEY and CDR2 SVGAGI. The CDR3 reads CASSYPGAYNEQFF. CDR3 nucleotides: TGTGCCAGCAGTTATCCAGGGGCCTACAATGAGCAGTTCTTC.

In DNA form, the CDR3 reads TGCGCCAGCAGTGCGGACAACCCGGGACTAGCGGGGCAAGATACGCAGTATTTT. Protein product: CASSADNPGLAGQDTQYF. The chain recombines TRBV10-1 with TRBJ2-3; 13 bases match TRBD2. This CDR3 has 18 residues. The germline V gene has CDR1 WNHNN and CDR2 SYGVQD (reference sequence). V dropped 4 bases and J dropped 5; count of bases not matched to a gene: 12.

The gene calls are TRBV28 and TRBJ2-3, with D possibly being TRBD2 (6 bases). This CDR3 comprises 11 residues. Between the trimmed V and J ends, which lost 8 bases and 4 bases, there was a span of 7 bases. The germline V gene encodes CDR1 MDHEN and CDR2 SYDVKM. The CDR3 nucleotides read TGTGCCAGCCGGAGGGCAGATACGCAGTATTTT. Translation gives CASRRADTQYF.

In its sample, this clone was seen a few times. The rearrangement joins TRBV11-2 to TRBJ2-7; D not certain. The V end was cut by 4 bases, the J end by 1 base, with 14 bases between. CDR3 length: 15 residues. The germline V gene has CDR1 SGHAT and CDR2 FQNNGV. This CDR3 reads CASSYSPAGSYEQYF. The DNA of the CDR3 is TGTGCCAGCAGCTACTCTCCGGCAGGTTCCTACGAGCAGTACTTC.

The gene calls are TRBV3-1 (or the pseudogene TRBV3-2) and TRBJ2-1; TRBD1 might be the D (6 bases). This CDR3 is built from 14 residues. Trimming stripped 1 base from V and 8 bases from J, with 12 bases between. Germline V lookup: CDR1 LGHDT, CDR2 YNNKEL (reference sequence). The CDR3 is CASSQAAGDDEQFF. The CDR3 region has the DNA TGTGCCAGCAGCCAAGCGGCAGGGGACGATGAGCAGTTCTTC.

V is TRBV25-1 and J is TRBJ2-2; maybe TRBD2 (7 bases). CDR1 and CDR2 (germline): MGHDK, SYGVNS. V was clipped by 6 bases and J by 7 bases, with 18 bases between them. This CDR3 spans 15 amino acids. The chain's CDR3 is CASRGGAETIGELFF. As DNA, the CDR3 is TGTGCCAGCAGGGGGGGGGCCGAGACGATCGGGGAGCTGTTTTTT.

Turning to this clone: This CDR3 is also generated by other DNA sequences in the sample. The J gene is TRBJ2-5, the V gene TRBV15, with D possibly TRBD1 on 5 matching bases. Trimming removed 0 bases from V and 3 bases from J, with 5 bases in between. This CDR3 is 13 amino acids long. Germline lookup yields CDR1 LNHNV and CDR2 YYDKDF (reference sequence). The CDR3 sequence is CATSRDREETQYF. The DNA for the CDR3 is TGTGCCACCAGCAGAGACAGGGAAGAGACCCAGTACTTC.

The chain combines TRBV4-3 with TRBJ1-2; D not certain. The germline V gene has CDR1 LGHNA and CDR2 YSLEER. CDR3 length: 13 residues. V was pared by 0 bases and J by 7 bases, with 9 bases between. The CDR3 DNA is TGCGCCAGCAGCCAAGATCGGGGAGGTGGCTACACCTTC. It specifies CASSQDRGGGYTF.

The V and J genes are TRBV4-3 and TRBJ2-2; no reliable D call. The CDR3 is 15 amino acids. Between the trimmed V and J ends, which lost 4 bases and 6 bases, there was a span of 15 bases. Germline CDR1 and CDR2: LGHNA and YSLEER. The CDR3 bases are TGCGCCAGCAGCCCAGTGTCGGGTAGAGCCGGGGAGCTGTTTTTT. Its protein product is CASSPVSGRAGELFF.

This chain connects TRBV5-1 to TRBJ2-1; the match to TRBD2 covers 7 bases. The CDR3 covers 15 residues. CDR1 SGHRS and CDR2 YFSETQ come from the germline V gene. The junction had 5 bases not matched to a gene; V was cut back by 5 bases and J by 0 bases. The CDR3 region is CASRATGGSYNEQFF. As DNA, the CDR3 is TGCGCCAGCAGGGCAACGGGGGGCTCCTACAATGAGCAGTTCTTC.

The rearrangement links TRBV10-1 to TRBJ2-7; 8 positions agree with TRBD1. This CDR3 is built from 13 residues. With 9 bases clipped from V and 2 bases from J, the junction kept 6 bases outside the gene matches. Germline V gene sequence: CDR1 WNHNN, CDR2 SYGVQD (reference sequence). The DNA of the CDR3 is TGCGCCAGGCGACAGGGGAACCCCTACGAGCAGTACGTC. Its protein is CARRQGNPYEQYV.

The V call is TRBV6-5, the J call TRBJ2-5, with 10 bases matching TRBD2. The CDR3 consists of 15 residues. Trimming at V came to 7 bases and at J to 1 base, leaving 6 bases not matched to a gene. Germline V gives CDR1 MNHEY, CDR2 SVGAGI. CDR3 coding DNA: TGTGCCAGCACCAACAGCGGGGGGGCCCAAGAGACCCAGTACTTC. Amino acid sequence: CASTNSGGAQETQYF.